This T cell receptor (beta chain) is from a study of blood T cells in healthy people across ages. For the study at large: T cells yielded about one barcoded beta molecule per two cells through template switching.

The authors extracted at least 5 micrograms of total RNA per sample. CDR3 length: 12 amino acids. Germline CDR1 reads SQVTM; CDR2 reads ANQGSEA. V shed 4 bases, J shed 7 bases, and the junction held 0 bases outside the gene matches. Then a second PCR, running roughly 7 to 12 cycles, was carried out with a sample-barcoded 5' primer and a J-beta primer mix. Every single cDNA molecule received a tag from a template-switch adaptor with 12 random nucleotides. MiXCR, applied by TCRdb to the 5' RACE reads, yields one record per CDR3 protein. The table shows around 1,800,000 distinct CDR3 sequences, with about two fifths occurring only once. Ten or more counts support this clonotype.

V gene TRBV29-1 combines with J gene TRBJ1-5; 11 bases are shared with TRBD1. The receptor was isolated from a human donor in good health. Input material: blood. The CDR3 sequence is CSVGDRGQPQHF. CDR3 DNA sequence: TGCAGCGTTGGGGACAGGGGGCAGCCCCAGCATTTT. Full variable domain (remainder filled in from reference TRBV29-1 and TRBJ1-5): SAVISQKPSRDICQRGTSLTIQCQVDSQVTMMFWYRQQPGQSLTLIATANQGSEATYESGFVIDKFPISRPNLTFSTLTVSNMSPEDSSIYLCSVGDRGQPQHFGDGTRLSIL.